This TCR beta chain emerged from a study of PD-L1 blockade in urothelial cancer. Across the study: Beginning around 2014, patients received atezolizumab, given as 1,200 mg intravenously every 3 weeks. It was at 3 weeks (second dose) and 6 weeks after treatment start that blood was analyzed. Males with bladder-origin urothelial cancer constituted about 85% of the roughly 30 patients. Among blood samples, the median T cell count was about 130,000.

Time point indicated: pretreatment peripheral blood. Assay used: immunoSEQ multiplex PCR; TCRdb lists only in-frame clones, some missing. The repertoire holds 50,000 to 55,000 clones, with just over 85% as singletons. This clone came up once. The CDR3 length is 15 residues. Germline CDR1 MNHEY, CDR2 SVGAGI. The trim removed 2 bases at V and 8 bases at J, leaving 5 bases unmatched. The input for sequencing was PBMCs, taken around atezolizumab (anti-PD-L1) treatment. The chain recombines TRBV6-5 with TRBJ1-6, with TRBD1 matching over 8 bases. This TCR was recovered from a man aged 60-69 years with urothelial cancer. CDR3 coding DNA: TGTGCCAGCAGTTACACTGTCAGGGGGCATTCACCCCTCCACTTT. Its translation: CASSYTVRGHSPLHF.